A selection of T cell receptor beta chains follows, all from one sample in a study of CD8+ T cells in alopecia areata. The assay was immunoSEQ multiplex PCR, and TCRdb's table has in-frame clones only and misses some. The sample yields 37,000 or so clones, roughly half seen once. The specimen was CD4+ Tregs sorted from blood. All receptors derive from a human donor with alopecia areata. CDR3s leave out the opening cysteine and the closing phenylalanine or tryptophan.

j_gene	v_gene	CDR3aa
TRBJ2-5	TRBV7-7	ASSPGRVETQY
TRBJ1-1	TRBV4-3	ASSPRVDDTEAF
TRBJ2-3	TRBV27	ASRRSSTDTQY
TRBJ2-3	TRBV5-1	ASSLGGGTDTQY
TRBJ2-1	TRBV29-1	SVPSPGLNNEQF
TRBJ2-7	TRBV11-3	ASSFRRDRVYEQY
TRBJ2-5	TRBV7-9	ASAKDRQDGTQY
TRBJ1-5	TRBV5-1	ASSLAGQPQH
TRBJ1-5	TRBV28	ASRNVGNQPQH
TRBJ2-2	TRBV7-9	ASSFTSGIGTGELF
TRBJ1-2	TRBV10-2	ASRTGANYGYT
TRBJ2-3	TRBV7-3	ASSKYGDTQY
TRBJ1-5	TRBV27	ASRRNGQIYSNQPQH
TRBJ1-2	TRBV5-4	ASSFRQGDYGYT
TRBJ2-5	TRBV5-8	ASSLGGPETQY